The rows below give T cell receptor beta chains drawn from one sample of a study of PD-1 blockade in classical Hodgkin lymphoma. The repertoire was sequenced with immunoSEQ multiplex PCR; TCRdb's copy has only in-frame clones and lacks some. The sample lists roughly 17,000 clones; about four fifths were seen once. This material consisted of peripheral blood mononuclear cells (PBMCs), taken before the fourth cycle of nivolumab. The source of these receptors is a human donor with classical Hodgkin lymphoma. The conserved cysteine and the conserved F or W are not part of the CDR3 here. Each record gives: J gene, V gene, D gene, CDR3 protein. A D gene is named only where the DNA matches it firmly.

>TRBJ2-1|TRBV18|TRBD2
ASSPPGLAGYNEQF
>TRBJ2-5|TRBV6-5|TRBD1
ASRLQGPQETQY
>TRBJ2-3|TRBV4-3|TRBD2
ASSHISGGAGVTQY
>TRBJ2-7|TRBV7-9|.
ASSLKGSEQY
>TRBJ1-2|TRBV7-8|.
ASSLTDDIYGYT
>TRBJ2-5|TRBV11-1|TRBD2
ASSFSVLAGGQETQY
>TRBJ2-2|TRBV21-1|.
ASSRRTGSTGELF
>TRBJ2-3|TRBV5-1|.
ASSLIGSDTQY
>TRBJ1-1|TRBV7-8|TRBD1
ASSLVGMAGGTEAF
>TRBJ2-1|TRBV5-1|TRBD2
ASSSTTGGYNEQF
>TRBJ1-1|TRBV6-5|TRBD1
ASSYSGQGWTEAF
>TRBJ1-2|TRBV7-9|TRBD1
ASSLTRQGNLGYGYT
>TRBJ2-7|TRBV6-6|TRBD1
ASSYGQGAGEQY
>TRBJ1-1|TRBV5-5|.
ASSLDSANTEAF
>TRBJ1-2|TRBV6-1|.
ASSEGATYGYT
>TRBJ1-2|TRBV23-1|TRBD1
ASSPDRGQGYT
>TRBJ2-3|TRBV5-1|TRBD2
ASSLGAGGSDTQY
>TRBJ2-7|TRBV9|TRBD2
ASSVGASGSYEQY
>TRBJ1-2|TRBV9|TRBD1
ASSPRGQLAT
>TRBJ2-7|TRBV5-1|TRBD1
ASSPILGQGVNEQY
>TRBJ1-4|TRBV6-6|.
ASSYEVWGEVF
>TRBJ2-2|TRBV5-1|TRBD2
ASSATSGGLVGELF
>TRBJ1-5|TRBV19|.
ASGKGSGSIGNQPQH
>TRBJ2-6|TRBV5-1|.
ASSLPGPSGANVLT
>TRBJ2-2|TRBV7-3|TRBD2
ASSSQGLAKTGELF
>TRBJ2-3|TRBV9|TRBD1
ASSVGTGNTDTQY
>TRBJ2-3|TRBV7-9|.
ASSLYRDTQY
>TRBJ1-6|TRBV30|TRBD1
AWVDRFNSPLH
>TRBJ2-2|TRBV10-1|TRBD1
ASEPGQEVNTGELF
>TRBJ2-3|TRBV5-1|TRBD2
ASGGTSGTDTQY
>TRBJ2-5|TRBV5-1|.
ASSFSGGETQY
>TRBJ2-3|TRBV7-8|TRBD2
ASSFQTSGSTDTQY
>TRBJ1-1|TRBV5-1|.
ASSLGYGGPNTEAF
>TRBJ2-5|TRBV6-1|.
ASGGAGAETQY
>TRBJ2-7|TRBV5-1|TRBD2
ASSQLAGAAYEQY
>TRBJ2-7|TRBV27|TRBD1
ASSTNRDRSYEQY
>TRBJ2-1|TRBV5-1|.
ASTSKTGQFYNEQF
>TRBJ1-2|TRBV7-9|.
ASSLDQATYGYT
>TRBJ1-1|TRBV5-1|TRBD1
ASSSGQGATAEAF
>TRBJ2-7|TRBV28|.
ASSGSGGSSYEQY
>TRBJ1-4|TRBV7-9|.
ASSLMDVRNEKLF
>TRBJ1-4|TRBV7-9|TRBD1
ASRGQANEKLF
>TRBJ2-3|TRBV4-3|.
ASSQDLGTDTQY
>TRBJ2-7|TRBV5-1|.
ASSLGTAPYEQY